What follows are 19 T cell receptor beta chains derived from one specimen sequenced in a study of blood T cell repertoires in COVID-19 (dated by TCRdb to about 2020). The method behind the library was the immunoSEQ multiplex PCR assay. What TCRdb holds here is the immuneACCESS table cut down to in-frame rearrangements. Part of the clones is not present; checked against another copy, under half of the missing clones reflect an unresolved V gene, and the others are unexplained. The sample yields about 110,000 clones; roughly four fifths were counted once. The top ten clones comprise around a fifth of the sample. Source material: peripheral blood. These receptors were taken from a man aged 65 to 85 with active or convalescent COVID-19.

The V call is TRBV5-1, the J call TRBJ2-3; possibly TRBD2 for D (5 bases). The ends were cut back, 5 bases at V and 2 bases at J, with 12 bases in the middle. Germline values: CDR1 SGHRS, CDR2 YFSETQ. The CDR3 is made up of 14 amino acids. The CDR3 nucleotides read TGCGCCAGCAGTTACGGGATAGACACAGATACGCAGTATTTT. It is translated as CASSYGIDTDTQYF. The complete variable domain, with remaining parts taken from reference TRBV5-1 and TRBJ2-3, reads KAGVTQTPRYLIKTRGQQVTLSCSPISGHRSVSWYQQTPGQGLQFLFEYFSETQRNKGNFPGRFSGRQFSNSRSEMNVSTLELGDSALYLCASSYGIDTDTQYFGPGTRLTVL.

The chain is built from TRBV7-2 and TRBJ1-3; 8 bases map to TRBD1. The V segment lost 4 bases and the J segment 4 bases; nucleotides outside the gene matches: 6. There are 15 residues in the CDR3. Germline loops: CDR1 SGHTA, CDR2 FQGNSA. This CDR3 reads CASSSETGAGNTIYF. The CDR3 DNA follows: TGTGCCAGCAGCTCGGAGACAGGGGCCGGAAACACCATATATTTT.

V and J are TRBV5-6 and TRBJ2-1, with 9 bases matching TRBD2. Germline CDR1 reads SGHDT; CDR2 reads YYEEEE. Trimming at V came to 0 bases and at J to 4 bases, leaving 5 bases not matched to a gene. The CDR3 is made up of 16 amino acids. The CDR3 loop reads CASSLVAGVGYNEQFF. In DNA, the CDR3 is TGTGCCAGCAGCTTGGTAGCGGGAGTCGGTTACAATGAGCAGTTCTTC.

CDR3 DNA: TGTGCCAGCAGTCCCGGACACTTAAATCAGCCCCAGCATTTT. This translates into CASSPGHLNQPQHF. V gene TRBV6-5 combines with J gene TRBJ1-5, with D possibly TRBD1 on 5 matching bases. Trimming stripped 5 bases from V and 4 bases from J, with 12 bases between. This CDR3 contains 14 residues. CDR1 MNHEY and CDR2 SVGAGI come from the germline V gene.

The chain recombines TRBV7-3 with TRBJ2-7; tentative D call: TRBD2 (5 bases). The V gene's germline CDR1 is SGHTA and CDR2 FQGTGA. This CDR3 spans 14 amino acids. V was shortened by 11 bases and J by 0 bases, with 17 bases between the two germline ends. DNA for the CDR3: TGTGCCCCATTGGAGGCTGAGAGCTCCTACGAGCAGTACTTC. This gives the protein CAPLEAESSYEQYF. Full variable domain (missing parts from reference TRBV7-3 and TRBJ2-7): GAGVSQTPSNKVTEKGKYVELRCDPISGHTALYWYRQSLGQGPEFLIYFQGTGAADDSGLPNDRFFAVRPEGSVSTLKIQRTERGDSAVYLCAPLEAESSYEQYFGPGTRLTVT.

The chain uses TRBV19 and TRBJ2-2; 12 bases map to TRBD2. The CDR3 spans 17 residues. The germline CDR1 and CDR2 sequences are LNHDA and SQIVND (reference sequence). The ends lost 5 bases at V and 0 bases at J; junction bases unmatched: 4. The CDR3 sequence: CASSSGTSGSNTGELFF. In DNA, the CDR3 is TGTGCCAGTAGTTCCGGGACTAGCGGGTCGAACACCGGGGAGCTGTTTTTT.

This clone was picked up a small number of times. CDR3 sequence reads: CASSQPGTENTEAFF. DNA for the CDR3: TGTGCCAGCAGCCAACCCGGGACAGAGAACACTGAAGCTTTCTTT. This chain connects TRBV5-4 to TRBJ1-1, with TRBD1 matching 7 bases. Germline V gene lookup returns CDR1 SGHNT and CDR2 YYREEE (reference sequence). J gave up 1 base and V 4 bases, and 7 bases lay outside the gene matches. This CDR3 comprises 15 residues.

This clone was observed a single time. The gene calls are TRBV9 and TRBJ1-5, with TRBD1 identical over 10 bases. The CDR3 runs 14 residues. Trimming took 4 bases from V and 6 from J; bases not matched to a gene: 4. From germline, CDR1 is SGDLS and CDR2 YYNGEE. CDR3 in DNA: TGTGCCAGCAGCCCCCGGGACAGGGGTCAGCCCCAGCATTTT. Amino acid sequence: CASSPRDRGQPQHF. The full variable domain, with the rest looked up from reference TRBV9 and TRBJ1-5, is DSGVTQTPKHLITATGQRVTLRCSPRSGDLSVYWYQQSLDQGLQFLIQYYNGEERAKGNILERFSAQQFPDLHSELNLSSLELGDSALYFCASSPRDRGQPQHFGDGTRLSIL.

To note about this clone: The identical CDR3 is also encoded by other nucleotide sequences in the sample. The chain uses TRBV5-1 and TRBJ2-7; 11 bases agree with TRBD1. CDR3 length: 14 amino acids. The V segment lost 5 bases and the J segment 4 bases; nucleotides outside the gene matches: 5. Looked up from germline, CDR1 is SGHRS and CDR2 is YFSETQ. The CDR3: CASSRDRGAYEQYF. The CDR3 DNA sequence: TGCGCCAGCAGTCGGGACAGGGGGGCGTACGAGCAGTACTTC.

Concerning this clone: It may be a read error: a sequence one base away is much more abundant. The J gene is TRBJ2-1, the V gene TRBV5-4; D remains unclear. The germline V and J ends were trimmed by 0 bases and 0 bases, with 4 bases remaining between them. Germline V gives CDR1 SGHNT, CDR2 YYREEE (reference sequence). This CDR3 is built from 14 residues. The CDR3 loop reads CASSLESSYNEQFF. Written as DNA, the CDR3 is TGTGCCAGCAGCTTGGAGAGCTCCTACAATGAGCAGTTCTTC. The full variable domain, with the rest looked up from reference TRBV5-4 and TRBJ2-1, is ETGVTQSPTHLIKTRGQQVTLRCSSQSGHNTVSWYQQALGQGPQFIFQYYREEENGRGNFPPRFSGLQFPNYSSELNVNALELDDSALYLCASSLESSYNEQFFGPGTRLTVL.

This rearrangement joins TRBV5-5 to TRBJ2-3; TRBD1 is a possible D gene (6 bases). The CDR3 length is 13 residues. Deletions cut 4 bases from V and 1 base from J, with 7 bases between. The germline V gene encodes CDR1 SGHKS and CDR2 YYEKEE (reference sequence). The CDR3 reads CASSHRGTDTQYF. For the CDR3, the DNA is TGTGCCAGCAGCCACAGGGGCACAGATACGCAGTATTTT.

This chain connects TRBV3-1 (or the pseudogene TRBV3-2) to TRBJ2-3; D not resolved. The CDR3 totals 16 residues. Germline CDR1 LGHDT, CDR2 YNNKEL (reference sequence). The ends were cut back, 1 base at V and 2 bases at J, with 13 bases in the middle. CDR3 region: CASSQGVSPPTDTQYF. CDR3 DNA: TGTGCCAGCAGCCAAGGCGTCTCCCCCCCCACAGATACGCAGTATTTT.

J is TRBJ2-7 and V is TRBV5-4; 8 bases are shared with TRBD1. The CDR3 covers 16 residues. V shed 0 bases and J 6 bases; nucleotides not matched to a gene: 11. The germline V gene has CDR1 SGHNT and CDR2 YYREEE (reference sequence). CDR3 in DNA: TGTGCCAGCAGCTTGGCTCTGGCAGGGGGCGCGTCCGAGCAGTACTTC. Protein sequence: CASSLALAGGASEQYF.

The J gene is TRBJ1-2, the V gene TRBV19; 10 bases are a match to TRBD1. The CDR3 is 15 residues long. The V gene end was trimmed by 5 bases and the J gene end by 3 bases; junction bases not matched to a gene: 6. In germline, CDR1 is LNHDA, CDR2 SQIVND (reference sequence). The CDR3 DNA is TGTGCCAGTAGTCAAAGGGGACAGGGGCACTATGGCTACACCTTC. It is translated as CASSQRGQGHYGYTF.

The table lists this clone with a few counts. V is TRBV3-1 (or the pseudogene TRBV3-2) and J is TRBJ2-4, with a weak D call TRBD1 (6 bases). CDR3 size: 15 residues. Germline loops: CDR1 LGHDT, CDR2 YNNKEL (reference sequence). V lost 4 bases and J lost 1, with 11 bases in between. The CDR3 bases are TGTGCCAGCAGCCGGACAGAGGGGGCCAAAAACATTCAGTACTTC. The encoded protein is CASSRTEGAKNIQYF.

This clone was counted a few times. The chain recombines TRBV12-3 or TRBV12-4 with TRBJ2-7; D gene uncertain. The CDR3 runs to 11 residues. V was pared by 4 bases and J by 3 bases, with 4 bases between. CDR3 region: CASSSLYEQYF. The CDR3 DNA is TGTGCCAGCAGTTCCCTCTACGAGCAGTACTTC.

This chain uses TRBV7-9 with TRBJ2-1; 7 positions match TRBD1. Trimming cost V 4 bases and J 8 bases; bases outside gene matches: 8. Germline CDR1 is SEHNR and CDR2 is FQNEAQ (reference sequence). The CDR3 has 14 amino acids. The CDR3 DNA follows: TGTGCCAGCAGCTCGGCCTACAGGGGAGATGAGCAGTTCTTC. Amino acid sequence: CASSSAYRGDEQFF.

CDR3 DNA sequence: TGCGCCAGCAGCCAAGTGACTAGCGGGAGGAAGGGTGAGCAGTTCTTC. It yields the protein CASSQVTSGRKGEQFF. The chain links TRBV4-1 to TRBJ2-1, with 13 bases fitting TRBD2. The CDR3 runs to 16 residues. V was clipped by 1 base and J by 9 bases; unmatched bases: 6. The germline V gene encodes CDR1 MGHRA and CDR2 YSYEKL.

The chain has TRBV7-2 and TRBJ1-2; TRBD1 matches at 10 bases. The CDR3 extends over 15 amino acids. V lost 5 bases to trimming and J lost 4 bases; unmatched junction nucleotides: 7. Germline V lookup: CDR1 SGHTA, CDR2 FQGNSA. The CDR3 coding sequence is TGTGCCAGCAGCCCCGGACAGGGGGGAGGCTATGGCTACACCTTC. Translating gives CASSPGQGGGYGYTF.